Below are 2 T cell receptor beta chains sequenced from a single sample in a study of radiotherapy plus CTLA-4 blockade in lung cancer. Clones were read by immunoSEQ multiplex PCR, and TCRdb kept only the in-frame ones, dropping some. The data show around 110,000 clones, with 70% to 85% seen just once and about 3.3% held by the top ten. The sequences come from peripheral blood, collected from a patient treated with radiotherapy plus ipilimumab. These receptors all come from a human donor with non-small cell lung cancer that progressed on radiotherapy plus ipilimumab. Some clones in this sample may be carry-over from other donors' samples.

The chain joins TRBV5-1 to TRBJ2-7, with D unresolved. V was shortened by 3 bases and J by 3 bases, with 16 bases between the two germline ends. The germline V gene encodes CDR1 SGHRS and CDR2 YFSETQ. This CDR3 comprises 15 residues. This CDR3 reads CASSSFDFPNYEQYF. CDR3 coding DNA: TGCGCCAGCAGCTCCTTCGACTTCCCTAACTACGAGCAGTACTTC. Using reference TRBV5-1 and TRBJ2-7 for the parts outside the CDR3, the full variable domain is KAGVTQTPRYLIKTRGQQVTLSCSPISGHRSVSWYQQTPGQGLQFLFEYFSETQRNKGNFPGRFSGRQFSNSRSEMNVSTLELGDSALYLCASSSFDFPNYEQYFGPGTRLTVT.

This clone was seen a handful of times. The CDR3 reads CASSQDGLLSGNTIYF. DNA of the CDR3: TGCGCCAGCAGCCAAGACGGGCTCCTCTCTGGAAACACCATATATTTT. The chain employs TRBV4-3 and TRBJ1-3; D is uncertain. The CDR3 has 16 amino acids. Trimming took 0 bases from V and 0 from J, leaving 9 bases between them. CDR1 and CDR2 (germline): LGHNA, YSLEER.